Sequencing of this T cell receptor beta chain was carried out in a study of CD8 T cells in Susac syndrome. Random hexamers were used to reverse transcribe an amount of about 0.45 to 1 ug RNA. Each CDR3 protein gets one entry after TCRdb re-called the immunoSEQ multiplex PCR reads with MiXCR. The sample contains about 440,000 distinct CDR3 sequences, approximately 85% of which appear only once. Source material: CD8+ T cells from PBMCs. This TCR derives from a human donor with multiple sclerosis.

CDR3 loop: CSAPTVNYGYTF. In nucleotides, the CDR3 is TGCAGTGCCCCAACAGTCAACTATGGCTACACCTTC. The chain links TRBV20-1 to TRBJ1-2; no reliable D call. The germline V and J ends were trimmed by 6 bases and 2 bases, with 10 bases remaining between them. This CDR3 comprises 12 residues. In germline, CDR1 is DFQATT, CDR2 SNEGSKA (reference sequence).